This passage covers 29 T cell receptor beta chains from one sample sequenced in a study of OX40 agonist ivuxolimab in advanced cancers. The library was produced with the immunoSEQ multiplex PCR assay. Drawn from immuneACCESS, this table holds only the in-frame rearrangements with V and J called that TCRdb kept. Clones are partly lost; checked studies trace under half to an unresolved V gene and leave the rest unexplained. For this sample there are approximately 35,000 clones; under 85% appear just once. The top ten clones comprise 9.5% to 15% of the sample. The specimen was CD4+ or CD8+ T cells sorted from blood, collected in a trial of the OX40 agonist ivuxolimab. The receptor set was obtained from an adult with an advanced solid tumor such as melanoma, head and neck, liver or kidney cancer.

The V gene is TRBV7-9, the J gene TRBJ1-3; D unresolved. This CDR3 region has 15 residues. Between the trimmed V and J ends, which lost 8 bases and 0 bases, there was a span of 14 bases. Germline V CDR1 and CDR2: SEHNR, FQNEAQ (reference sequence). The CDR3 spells CASLGSGYSGNTIYF. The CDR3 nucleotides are TGTGCCAGCTTAGGTTCCGGCTACTCTGGAAACACCATATATTTT.

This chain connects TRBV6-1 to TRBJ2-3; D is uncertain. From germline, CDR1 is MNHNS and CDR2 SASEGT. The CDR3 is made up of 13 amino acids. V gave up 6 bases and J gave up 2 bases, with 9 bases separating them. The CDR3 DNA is TGTGCCAGCAGCCCAGACTCCACAGATACGCAGTATTTT. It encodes CASSPDSTDTQYF.

CDR3 nucleotides: TGCGCCAGCGGCATTGGCATGGCGGGGGCCTACAATGAGCAGTTCTTC. Encoded protein: CASGIGMAGAYNEQFF. The V gene is TRBV5-1, the J gene TRBJ2-1, with 7 bases fitting TRBD2. The CDR3 is 16 amino acids. The V gene end was trimmed by 7 bases and the J gene end by 2 bases; junction bases not matched to a gene: 12. In germline, CDR1 is SGHRS, CDR2 YFSETQ.

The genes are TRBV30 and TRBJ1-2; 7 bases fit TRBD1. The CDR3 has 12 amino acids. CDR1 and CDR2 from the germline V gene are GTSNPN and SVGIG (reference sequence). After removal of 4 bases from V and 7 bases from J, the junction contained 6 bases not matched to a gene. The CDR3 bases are TGTGCCTGGACCCTGGACAGGTTTGGCTACACCTTC. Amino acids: CAWTLDRFGYTF.

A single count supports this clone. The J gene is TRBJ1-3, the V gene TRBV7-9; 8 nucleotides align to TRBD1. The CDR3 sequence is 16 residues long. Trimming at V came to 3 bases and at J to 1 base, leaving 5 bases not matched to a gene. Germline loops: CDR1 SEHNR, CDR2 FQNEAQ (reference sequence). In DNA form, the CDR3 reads TGTGCCAGCAGCTTGACAGGGGTCGGGTCTGGAAACACCATATATTTT. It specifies CASSLTGVGSGNTIYF.

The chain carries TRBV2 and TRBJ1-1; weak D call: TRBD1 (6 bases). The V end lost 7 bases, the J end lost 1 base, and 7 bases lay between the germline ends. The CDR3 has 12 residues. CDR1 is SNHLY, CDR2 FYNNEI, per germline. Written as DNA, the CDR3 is TGTGCCAGCAAGGACAGGAACACTGAAGCTTTCTTT. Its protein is CASKDRNTEAFF. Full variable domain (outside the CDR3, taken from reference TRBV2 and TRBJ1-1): EPEVTQTPSHQVTQMGQEVILRCVPISNHLYFYWYRQILGQKVEFLVSFYNNEISEKSEIFDDQFSVERPDGSNFTLKIRSTKLEDSAMYFCASKDRNTEAFFGQGTRLTVV.

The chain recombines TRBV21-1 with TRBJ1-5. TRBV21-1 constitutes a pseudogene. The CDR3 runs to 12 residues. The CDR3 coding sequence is TGTGCCAGCAGCAGGCGAGGATTGGCCCAGCATTTT. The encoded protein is CASSRRGLAQHF.

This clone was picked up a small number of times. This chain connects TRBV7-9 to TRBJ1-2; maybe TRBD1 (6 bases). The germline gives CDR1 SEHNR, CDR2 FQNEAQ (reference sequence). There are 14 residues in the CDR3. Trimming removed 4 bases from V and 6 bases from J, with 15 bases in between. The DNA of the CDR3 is TGTGCCAGCAGCTACGGGGGGGCAGGAGATGGCTACACCTTC. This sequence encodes CASSYGGAGDGYTF.

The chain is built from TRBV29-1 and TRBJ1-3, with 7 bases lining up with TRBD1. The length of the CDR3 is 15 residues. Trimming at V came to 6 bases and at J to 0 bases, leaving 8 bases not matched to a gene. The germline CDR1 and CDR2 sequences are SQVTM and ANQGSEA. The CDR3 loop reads CSVGSRDSSGNTIYF. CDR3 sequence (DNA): TGCAGCGTGGGTAGCCGGGACAGCTCTGGAAACACCATATATTTT.

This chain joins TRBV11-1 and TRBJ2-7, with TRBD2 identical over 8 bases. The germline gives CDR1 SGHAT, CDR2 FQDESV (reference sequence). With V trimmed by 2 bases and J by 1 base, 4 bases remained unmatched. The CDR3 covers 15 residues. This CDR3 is CASSLIGLASYEQYF. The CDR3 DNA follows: TGTGCCAGCAGCTTAATAGGACTAGCATCCTACGAGCAGTACTTC.

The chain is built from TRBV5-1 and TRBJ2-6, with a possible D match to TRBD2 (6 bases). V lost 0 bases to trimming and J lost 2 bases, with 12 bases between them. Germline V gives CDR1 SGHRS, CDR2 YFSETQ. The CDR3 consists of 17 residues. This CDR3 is CASSLGEAGTGANVLTF. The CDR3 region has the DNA TGCGCCAGCAGCTTGGGGGAGGCGGGGACTGGGGCCAACGTCCTGACTTTC.

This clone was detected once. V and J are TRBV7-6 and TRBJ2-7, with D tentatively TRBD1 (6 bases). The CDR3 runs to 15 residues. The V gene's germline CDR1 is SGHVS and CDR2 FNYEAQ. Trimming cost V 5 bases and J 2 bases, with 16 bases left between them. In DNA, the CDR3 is TGTGCCAGCAGCGAAGGCCCGGACAGAGCCTACGAGCAGTACGTC. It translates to CASSEGPDRAYEQYV.

CDR3 sequence (DNA): TGTGCCAGCAGTTTGTTCGGACAGGGTCGGTCTGGAAACACCATATATTTT. Translation: CASSLFGQGRSGNTIYF. This chain connects TRBV28 to TRBJ1-3; 8 nucleotides agree with TRBD1. The germline V gene has CDR1 MDHEN and CDR2 SYDVKM. The CDR3 length is 17 residues. With 3 bases clipped from V and 1 base from J, the junction kept 8 bases outside the gene matches.

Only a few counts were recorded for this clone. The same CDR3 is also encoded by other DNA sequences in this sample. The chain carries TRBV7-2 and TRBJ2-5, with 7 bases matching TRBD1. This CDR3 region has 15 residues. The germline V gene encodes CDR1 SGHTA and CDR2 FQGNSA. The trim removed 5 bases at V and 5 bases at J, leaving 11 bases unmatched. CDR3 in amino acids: CASSGQGGEGETQYF. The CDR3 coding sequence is TGTGCCAGCAGCGGTCAAGGGGGCGAGGGGGAGACCCAGTACTTC.

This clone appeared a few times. CDR3 residues: CASSASYGYTF. The CDR3, as DNA: TGTGCCAGCAGCGCGTCTTATGGCTACACCTTC. The V gene is TRBV5-8, the J gene TRBJ1-2; D not certain. Trimming stripped 4 bases from V and 5 bases from J, with 6 bases between. Germline V CDR1 and CDR2: SGHTS, YDEGEE. There are 11 residues in the CDR3. The full variable domain, with the rest looked up from reference TRBV5-8 and TRBJ1-2, is EAGVTQSPTHLIKTRGQQATLRCSPISGHTSVYWYQQALGLGLQFLLWYDEGEERNRGNFPPRFSGRQFPNYSSELNVNALELEDSALYLCASSASYGYTFGSGTRLTVV.

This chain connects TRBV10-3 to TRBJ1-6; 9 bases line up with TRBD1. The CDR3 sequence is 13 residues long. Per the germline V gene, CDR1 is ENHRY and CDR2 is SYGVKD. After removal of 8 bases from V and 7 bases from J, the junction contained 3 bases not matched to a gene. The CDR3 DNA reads TGTGCCATCCGGGACAGGGTCAATTCACCCCTCCACTTT. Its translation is CAIRDRVNSPLHF.

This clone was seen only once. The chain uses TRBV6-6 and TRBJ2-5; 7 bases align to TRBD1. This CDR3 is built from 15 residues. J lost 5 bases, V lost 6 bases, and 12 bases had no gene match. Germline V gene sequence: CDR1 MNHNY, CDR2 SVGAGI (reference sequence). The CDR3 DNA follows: TGTGCCAGCAGCAGTATTCCAGGGGGAGCGGAGACCCAGTACTTC. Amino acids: CASSSIPGGAETQYF.

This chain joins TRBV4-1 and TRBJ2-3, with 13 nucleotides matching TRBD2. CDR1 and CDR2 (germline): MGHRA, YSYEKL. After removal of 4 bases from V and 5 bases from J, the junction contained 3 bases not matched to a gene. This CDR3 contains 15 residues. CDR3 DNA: TGCGCCAGCAGCCTAAGACTAGCGGGGGGAGATACGCAGTATTTT. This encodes CASSLRLAGGDTQYF.

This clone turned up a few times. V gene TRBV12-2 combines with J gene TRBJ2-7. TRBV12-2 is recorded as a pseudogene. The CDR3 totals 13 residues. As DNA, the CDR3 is TGTGCAAGTCGCTTAGGCACGGCCGCCGAGCAGTACGTC. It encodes CASRLGTAAEQYV.

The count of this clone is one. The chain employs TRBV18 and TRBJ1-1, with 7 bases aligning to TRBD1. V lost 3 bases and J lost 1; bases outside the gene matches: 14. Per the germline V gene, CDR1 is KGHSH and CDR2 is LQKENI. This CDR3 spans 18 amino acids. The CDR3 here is CASSPFIAGQTSNTEAFF. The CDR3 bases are TGTGCCAGCTCACCTTTCATAGCGGGACAGACTTCGAACACTGAAGCTTTCTTT.

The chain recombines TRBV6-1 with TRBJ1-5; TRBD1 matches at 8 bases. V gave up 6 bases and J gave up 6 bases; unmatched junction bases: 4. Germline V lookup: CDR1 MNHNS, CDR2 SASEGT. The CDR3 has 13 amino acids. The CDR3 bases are TGTGCCAGCAGGTCAGGGGGCTTTCAGCCCCAGCATTTT. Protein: CASRSGGFQPQHF.

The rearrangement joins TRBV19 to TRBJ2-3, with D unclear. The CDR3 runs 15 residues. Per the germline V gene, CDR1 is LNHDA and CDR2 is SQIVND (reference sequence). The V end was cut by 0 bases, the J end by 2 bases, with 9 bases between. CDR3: CASSIDKGITDTQYF. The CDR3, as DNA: TGTGCCAGTAGTATAGATAAGGGTATCACAGATACGCAGTATTTT.

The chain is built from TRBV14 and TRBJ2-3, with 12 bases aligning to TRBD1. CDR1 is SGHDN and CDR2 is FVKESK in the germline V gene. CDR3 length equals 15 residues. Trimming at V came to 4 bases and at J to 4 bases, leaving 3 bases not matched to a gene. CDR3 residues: CASSPGTGGPDTQYF. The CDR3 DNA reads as TGTGCCAGCAGCCCGGGGACAGGGGGCCCAGATACGCAGTATTTT.

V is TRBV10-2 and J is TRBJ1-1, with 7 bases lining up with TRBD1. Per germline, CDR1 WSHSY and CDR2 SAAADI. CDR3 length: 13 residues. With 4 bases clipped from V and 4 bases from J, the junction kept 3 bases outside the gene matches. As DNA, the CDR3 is TGCGCCAGCAGTGCTCAGGGGGGCACTGAAGCTTTCTTT. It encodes CASSAQGGTEAFF.

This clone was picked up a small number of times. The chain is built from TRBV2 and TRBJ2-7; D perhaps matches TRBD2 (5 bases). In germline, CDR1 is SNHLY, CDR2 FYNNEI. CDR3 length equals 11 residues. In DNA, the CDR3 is TGTGCCAGCATAACTAGAACCGTATCGTGCGTC. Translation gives CASITRTVSCV.

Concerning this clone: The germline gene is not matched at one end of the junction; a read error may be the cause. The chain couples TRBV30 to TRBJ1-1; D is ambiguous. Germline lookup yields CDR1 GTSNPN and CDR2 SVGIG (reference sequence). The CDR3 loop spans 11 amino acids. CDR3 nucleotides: TGTGCCGGGAGAGTTGGCACTGAAGCTTTCTTT. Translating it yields CAGRVGTEAFF.

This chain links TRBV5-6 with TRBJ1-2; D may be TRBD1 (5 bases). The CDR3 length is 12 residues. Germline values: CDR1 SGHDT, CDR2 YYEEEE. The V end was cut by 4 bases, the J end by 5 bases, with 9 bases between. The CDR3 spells CASSPEGYGYTF. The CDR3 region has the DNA TGTGCCAGCAGCCCGGAGGGGTATGGCTACACCTTC.

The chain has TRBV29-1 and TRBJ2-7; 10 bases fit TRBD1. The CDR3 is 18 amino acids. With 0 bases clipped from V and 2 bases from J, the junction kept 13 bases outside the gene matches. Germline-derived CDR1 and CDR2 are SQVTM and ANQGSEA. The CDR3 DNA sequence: TGCAGCGTTGAAGATATATTTACGGGACAGGGGCCCCCCTACGAGCAGTACGTC. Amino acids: CSVEDIFTGQGPPYEQYV.

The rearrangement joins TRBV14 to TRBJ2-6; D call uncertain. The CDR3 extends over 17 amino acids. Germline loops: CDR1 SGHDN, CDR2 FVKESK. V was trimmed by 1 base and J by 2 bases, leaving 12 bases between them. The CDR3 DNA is TGTGCCAGCAGCCAAGGTCCGCGCCCAACTGGGGCCAACGTCCTGACTTTC. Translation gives CASSQGPRPTGANVLTF.